This TCR beta chain was obtained from a study of PD-L1 blockade in urothelial cancer. Study context: T cells were recovered from blood samples at a median of roughly 150,000.

Points on this clone: The antigen remains unidentified.

The method was immunoSEQ multiplex PCR; TCRdb's version includes in-frame clones alone and lacks a portion of them. The table lists about 51,000 clones, approximately 83% of them singletons. The study, taken as a whole, reports: Patients with durable benefit had greater blood expansion of tumor-associated TCR clones 3 weeks into treatment.

The CDR3 length is 13 residues. CDR1 MNHEY and CDR2 SVGAGI come from the germline V gene. V was pared by 0 bases and J by 5 bases, with 7 bases between. This chain connects TRBV6-5 to TRBJ1-2, with TRBD1 as a possible D gene (5 bases). The sample in question was PBMCs, obtained around atezolizumab (anti-PD-L1) treatment. This sequence originates from a man aged 55 to 69 with urothelial cancer. CDR3 protein: CASSYSKGYGYTF. The CDR3 DNA reads as TGTGCCAGCAGTTACTCGAAGGGGTATGGCTACACCTTC.